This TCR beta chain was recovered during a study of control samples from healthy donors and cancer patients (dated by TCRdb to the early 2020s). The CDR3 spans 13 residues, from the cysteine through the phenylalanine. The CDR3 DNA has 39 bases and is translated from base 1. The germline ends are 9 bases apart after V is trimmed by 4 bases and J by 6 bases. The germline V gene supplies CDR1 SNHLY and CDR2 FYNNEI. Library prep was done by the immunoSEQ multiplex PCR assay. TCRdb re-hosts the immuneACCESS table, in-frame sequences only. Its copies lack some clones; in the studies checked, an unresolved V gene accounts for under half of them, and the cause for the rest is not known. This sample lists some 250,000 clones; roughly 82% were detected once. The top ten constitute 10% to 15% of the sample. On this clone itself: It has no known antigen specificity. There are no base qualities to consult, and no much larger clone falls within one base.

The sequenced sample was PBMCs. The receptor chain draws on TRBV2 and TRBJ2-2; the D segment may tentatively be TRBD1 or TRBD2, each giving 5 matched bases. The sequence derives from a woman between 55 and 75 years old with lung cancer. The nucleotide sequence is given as TGTGCCAGCAGTGCCGGGGCCGCCGGGGAGCTGTTTTTT. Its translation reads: CASSAGAAGELFF. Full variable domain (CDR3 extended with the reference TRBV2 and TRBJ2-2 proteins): EPEVTQTPSHQVTQMGQEVILRCVPISNHLYFYWYRQILGQKVEFLVSFYNNEISEKSEIFDDQFSVERPDGSNFTLKIRSTKLEDSAMYFCASSAGAAGELFFGEGSRLTVL.